Listed below are T cell receptor beta chains from one sample, sequenced in a study of post-analysis software for immune sequencing data. Each CDR3 protein gets one entry after TCRdb re-called the PCR reads with MiXCR. The sample lists fewer than 850,000 distinct CDR3 sequences; more than 45% were seen once. Sequencing was done on a sample of blood. These receptors were obtained from a girl between 5 and 17 years old with multiple sclerosis. The CDR3 runs from the conserved cysteine through the conserved F or W. D genes are given only for firm matches. Expanded clones get a size class; other rows say once, few or many, or leave the size out.

d_gene	v_gene	j_gene	abundance	CDR3aa	CDR3nt
TRBD1	TRBV6-2/TRBV6-3	TRBJ2-7	-	CASSQSPGQGPSYEQYF	TGTGCCAGCAGCCAAAGCCCCGGACAGGGGCCGTCCTACGAGCAGTACTTC
-	TRBV6-2/TRBV6-3	TRBJ2-3	-	CASSYSWGRDTQYF	TGTGCCAGCAGTTACTCTTGGGGGAGAGATACGCAGTATTTT
-	TRBV20-1	TRBJ1-1	-	CSAPQGRNTEAFF	TGCAGTGCTCCGCAGGGGAGGAACACTGAAGCTTTCTTT
TRBD2	TRBV12-3/TRBV12-4	TRBJ2-3	-	CASTLGGFGDTQYF	TGTGCCAGCACCCTGGGGGGGTTTGGAGATACGCAGTATTTT
-	TRBV9	TRBJ2-6	-	CASSVAGRTSGANVLTF	TGTGCCAGCAGCGTAGCGGGACGGACCTCTGGGGCCAACGTCCTGACTTTC
-	TRBV28	TRBJ2-4	-	CASSSKPLLAKNIQYF	TGTGCCAGCAGCTCGAAGCCCCTTCTAGCCAAAAACATTCAGTACTTC
TRBD1	TRBV15	TRBJ1-1	few	CATSSIQGNFAAFF	TGTGCCACCAGCAGTATACAGGGGAATTTCGCAGCTTTCTTT
-	TRBV24-1	TRBJ2-7	-	CATSEAGTVNEQYF	TGTGCCACCAGTGAAGCCGGGACGGTCAACGAGCAGTACTTC
TRBD2	TRBV11-2	TRBJ2-4	few	CASSLEVPGLAGALFGKNIQYF	TGTGCCAGCAGCTTGGAGGTCCCGGGACTAGCGGGCGCCCTTTTCGGCAAAAACATTCAGTACTTC
-	TRBV7-9	TRBJ1-2	once	CASSLIGAYGYTF	TGTGCCAGCAGCTTAATTGGGGCCTATGGCTACACCTTC
-	TRBV30	TRBJ2-2	-	CAWSGPGAGTGELFF	TGTGCCTGGAGTGGCCCCGGCGCGGGCACCGGGGAGCTGTTTTTT
-	TRBV4-1	TRBJ1-2	few	CASSQEGHIYGYTF	TGCGCCAGCAGCCAAGAGGGACATATCTATGGCTACACCTTC
-	TRBV4-3	TRBJ2-2	-	CASSQDRGITGELFF	TGCGCCAGCAGCCAAGATCGGGGAATTACCGGGGAGCTGTTTTTT
-	TRBV12-5	TRBJ2-7	few	CASGLAQTYEQYF	TGTGCTAGTGGTTTGGCGCAAACCTACGAGCAGTACTTC
TRBD1	TRBV7-2	TRBJ1-2	-	CASSLTQGAGNYGYTF	TGTGCCAGCAGCTTAACGCAGGGGGCTGGGAACTATGGCTACACCTTC
-	TRBV27	TRBJ1-2	once	CASSFTGLANYGYTF	TGTGCCAGCAGTTTTACCGGGCTGGCTAACTATGGCTACACCTTC
-	TRBV4-2	TRBJ1-2	few	CASSQDRGGYYGYTF	TGTGCCAGCAGCCAAGATCGGGGAGGATACTATGGCTACACCTTC
-	TRBV10-3	TRBJ2-6	-	CAISGDPSSGANVLTF	TGTGCCATCAGTGGGGACCCCAGCTCTGGGGCCAACGTCCTGACTTTC
-	TRBV27	TRBJ2-7	few	CASSDRVSYEQYF	TGTGCCAGCAGCGACCGAGTCTCCTACGAGCAGTACTTC
-	TRBV13	TRBJ2-7	-	CASSSNRVGYEQYF	TGTGCCAGCAGCTCAAACAGGGTCGGCTACGAGCAGTACTTC
TRBD1	TRBV29-1	TRBJ1-5	-	CSAVVGTGSNQPQHF	TGCAGCGCGGTCGTGGGGACAGGGAGCAATCAGCCCCAGCATTTT
TRBD2	TRBV15	TRBJ2-3	-	CATSRGTSGTDTQYF	TGTGCCACCAGCAGAGGGACTAGCGGCACAGATACGCAGTATTTT
-	TRBV24-1	TRBJ2-1	-	CATSDSSEQFF	TGTGCCACCAGTGATTCGTCCGAGCAGTTCTTC
TRBD1	TRBV6-1	TRBJ1-4	-	CASSEGQGIGNEKLFF	TGTGCCAGCAGTGAGGGACAGGGTATAGGTAATGAAAAACTGTTTTTT
-	TRBV7-2	TRBJ2-7	few	CASSLARMGAYEQYF	TGTGCCAGCAGCTTAGCGCGGATGGGGGCCTACGAGCAGTACTTC
TRBD2	TRBV12-3/TRBV12-4	TRBJ2-7	-	CASSLSSGRAYEQYF	TGTGCCAGCAGTTTAAGTAGCGGGAGGGCCTACGAGCAGTACTTC
TRBD2	TRBV5-1	TRBJ2-1	-	CASSGLAGNNEQFF	TGCGCCAGCAGCGGGTTAGCGGGGAACAATGAGCAGTTCTTC
-	TRBV25-1	TRBJ2-5	-	CASSVYGGTEEETQYF	TGTGCCAGCAGCGTATATGGGGGGACCGAGGAAGAGACCCAGTACTTC
-	TRBV10-3	TRBJ2-1	-	CAITQGSSNNEQFF	TGTGCCATTACACAGGGCTCCTCCAACAATGAGCAGTTCTTC
TRBD2	TRBV12-3/TRBV12-4	TRBJ2-1	-	CASSSYLAEGGNEQFF	TGTGCCAGCAGTTCTTATCTAGCGGAGGGTGGAAATGAGCAGTTCTTC
TRBD2	TRBV27	TRBJ2-5	-	CASSSLANQETQYF	TGTGCCAGCAGTTCACTAGCGAACCAAGAGACCCAGTACTTC
-	TRBV20-1	TRBJ1-1	-	CSAPQGGGEAFF	TGCAGTGCCCCACAGGGAGGCGGGGAAGCTTTCTTT
TRBD1	TRBV20-1	TRBJ1-5	-	CSARAAGQLSNQPQHF	TGCAGTGCTAGGGCCGCGGGACAGCTAAGCAATCAGCCCCAGCATTTT
-	TRBV9	TRBJ2-1	few	CASGPRHEQFF	TGTGCCAGCGGACCCAGACATGAGCAGTTCTTC
-	TRBV12-3/TRBV12-4	TRBJ2-2	-	CASSRDFPNTGELFF	TGTGCCAGCAGCCGGGACTTCCCGAACACCGGGGAGCTGTTTTTT
-	TRBV9	TRBJ2-3	few	CASSVGMAVDTQYF	TGTGCCAGCAGCGTAGGGATGGCTGTGGATACGCAGTATTTT
TRBD2	TRBV4-3	TRBJ2-1	-	CASSQDSAGGYNEQFF	TGCGCCAGCAGCCAAGATTCGGCGGGGGGCTACAATGAGCAGTTCTTC
TRBD2	TRBV10-2	TRBJ2-1	once	CASRGTSLPNEQFF	TGCGCCAGCAGAGGGACTAGCCTCCCCAATGAGCAGTTCTTC
TRBD1	TRBV6-1	TRBJ2-5	-	CASSPDRGQGEQYF	TGTGCCAGCTCCCCTGACAGGGGCCAGGGTGAGCAGTACTTC
-	TRBV7-2	TRBJ2-6	-	CASSLAGRGASVLTF	TGTGCCAGCAGCTTAGCAGGGAGAGGGGCCAGCGTCCTGACTTTC
TRBD2	TRBV12-3/TRBV12-4	TRBJ2-5	many	CASSLGASGTQETQYF	TGTGCCAGCAGTTTAGGGGCTAGCGGGACCCAAGAGACCCAGTACTTC
-	TRBV29-1	TRBJ2-7	-	CSDPMEGYSYEQYF	TGCAGCGACCCAATGGAGGGGTACTCCTACGAGCAGTACTTC
-	TRBV29-1	TRBJ1-1	-	CSVGTLDGENTEAFF	TGCAGCGTGGGGACCTTGGACGGAGAAAACACTGAAGCTTTCTTT
TRBD2	TRBV2	TRBJ2-1	-	CASSEAPTTSGRYEQFF	TGTGCCAGCAGTGAAGCGCCTACGACTAGCGGAAGGTATGAGCAGTTCTTC
-	TRBV20-1	TRBJ1-2	few	CSAPGQGSFYGYTF	TGCAGTGCCCCGGGGCAGGGATCCTTCTATGGCTACACCTTC